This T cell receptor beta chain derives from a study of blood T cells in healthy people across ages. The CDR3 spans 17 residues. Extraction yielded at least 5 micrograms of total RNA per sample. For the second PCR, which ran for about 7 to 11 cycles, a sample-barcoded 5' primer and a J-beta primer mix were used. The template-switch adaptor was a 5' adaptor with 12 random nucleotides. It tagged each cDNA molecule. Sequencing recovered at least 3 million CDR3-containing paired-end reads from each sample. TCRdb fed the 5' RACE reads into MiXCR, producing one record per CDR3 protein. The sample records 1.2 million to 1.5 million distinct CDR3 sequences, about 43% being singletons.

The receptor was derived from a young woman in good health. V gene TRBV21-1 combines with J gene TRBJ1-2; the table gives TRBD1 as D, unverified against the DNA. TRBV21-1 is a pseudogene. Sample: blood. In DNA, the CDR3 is TGTGCCAGCAGCACCCCTTTAAGCCCGGGACAAAACTATGGCTACACCTTC. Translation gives CASSTPLSPGQNYGYTF.